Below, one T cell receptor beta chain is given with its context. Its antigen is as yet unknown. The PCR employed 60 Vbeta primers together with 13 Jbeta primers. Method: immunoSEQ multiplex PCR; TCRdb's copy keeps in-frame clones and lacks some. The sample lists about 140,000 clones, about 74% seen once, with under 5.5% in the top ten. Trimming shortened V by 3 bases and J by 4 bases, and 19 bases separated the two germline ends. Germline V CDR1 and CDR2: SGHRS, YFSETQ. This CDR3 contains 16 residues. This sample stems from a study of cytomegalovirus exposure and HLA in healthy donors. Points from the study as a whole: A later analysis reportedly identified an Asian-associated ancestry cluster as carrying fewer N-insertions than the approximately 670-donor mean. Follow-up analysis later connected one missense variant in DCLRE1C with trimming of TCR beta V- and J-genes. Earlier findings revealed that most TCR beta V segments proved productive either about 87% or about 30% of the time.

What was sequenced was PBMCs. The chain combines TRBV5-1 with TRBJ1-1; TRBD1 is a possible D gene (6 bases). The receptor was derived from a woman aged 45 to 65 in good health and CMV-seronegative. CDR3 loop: CASSSNTGTSRTEAFF. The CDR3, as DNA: TGCGCCAGCAGCTCCAATACCGGGACATCGCGCACTGAAGCTTTCTTT.